This T cell receptor (beta chain) originates from a study of T-cell reconstitution after alpha-beta-depleted transplantation in children. The germline CDR1 and CDR2 sequences are SGHRS and YFSETQ. After removal of 4 bases from V and 3 bases from J, the junction contained 6 bases not matched to a gene. The CDR3 has 14 amino acids. The TCRbeta library incorporated unique molecular identifiers. Each CDR3 protein gets one entry after TCRdb re-called the PCR reads with MiXCR. The repertoire holds 500,000 to 600,000 distinct CDR3 sequences, with more than 20% as singletons. Study-wide findings and caveats: Some patients' high day-60 TCRbeta diversity was traced to surviving recipient T cells and thymic progenitors. One year post-transplant, T-cell counts and diversity were largely derived from T cells produced anew. Alpha-beta T cells present about two months after transplant were reported to originate from several hundred expanded graft clones.

This clonotype has a handful of counts. Its antigen is undetermined. The sequencing here drew on PBMCs, taken before TCRalphabeta/CD19-depleted stem cell transplant. This rearrangement joins TRBV5-1 to TRBJ2-5, with TRBD1 identical over 7 bases. This sequence was found in a boy in the first two years of life with Wiskott-Aldrich syndrome, due to receive a stem cell transplant. Here the CDR3 DNA reads TGCGCCAGCAGCATACAGGGGTTCGAAGAGACCCAGTACTTC. This sequence encodes CASSIQGFEETQYF.